A single T cell receptor (beta chain) is shown here with its context. Its antigen is still unknown. There are no base qualities to consult, and no much larger clone falls within one base. The data derive from a study of cytomegalovirus exposure and HLA in healthy donors listed by TCRdb under 2017. Study-wide context: In an earlier analysis of 450 to 750 of the donors, 276 Gb of sequence data and 90 million to 120 million unique TCR beta sequences from approximately 180 million T cells were reported. Typing coverage differed by locus: A, B, C, DRB1 and DQB1 were typed in about 620-630 donors, DQA1 in about 560, DPA1 in around 600, and DPB1 in just under 490. Donor age, sex, ethnicity and CMV serostatus were compiled alongside the repertoire data. To predict cytomegalovirus infection status, the study combined high-throughput TCR immunosequencing, statistical association of individual TCRs with disease status, and machine learning. Both class I and class II loci were covered by HLA typing, at four-digit resolution. The aim of the study was to test whether cataloging public T cell receptors could identify signatures of past pathogen exposure. All discovery cohort repertoires had been generated using a single sequencing platform. A later genetic analysis used genome-wide SNP genotypes for about 65% of the roughly 670 donors, treating that subset as a discovery cohort. Among the roughly 390 genotyped donors, around 81% belonged to the genetic ancestry cluster associated with self-reported Caucasian donors. Along with the approximately 700-subject first cohort, a separate validation cohort of over 90 different subjects was used. In the later analysis, no new phenotypic data were used to find candidate immune exposures; instead, reliance was placed on TCR beta sequences and their occurrence across donors. To study patterns of TCR occurrence, a later analysis re-analyzed previously published TCR beta repertoires from 550 to 800 donors and added high-resolution HLA genotyping. Among about 400 genotyped donors of the cohort, an average of approximately 240,000 unique TCR beta nucleotide sequences was sequenced per donor, of which about 18% were non-productive. A handful of DR-DQ haplotypes were treated as single units for association and clustering because of strong linkage in the cohort. An early release covering 550 to 700 HLA-typed donors comprised roughly 300 gigabases of sequencing data and approximately 85 million unique TCR sequences. The T cell repertoires of around 730 subjects were profiled by immunosequencing and related to cytomegalovirus serostatus. To decide whether each TCR beta V gene segment behaved as functional or pseudogenic, an earlier analysis of some 600 of the donors relied on high-throughput TCR beta sequencing. Paper-wide results and their limitations: In a later analysis, about 17,000 TCR beta sequences were associated with specific HLA alleles at a false discovery rate of 0.05. Compared with equally common non-associated chains, HLA-associated TCR beta chains in a later analysis were more clonally expanded and had lower generation probabilities. When HLA alleles, especially DR and DQ, strongly co-occurred, TCR associations were difficult to assign to individual alleles. According to a later genetic analysis, donors in an Asian-associated ancestry cluster had fewer N-insertions in productive TCRs than the approximately 650-donor mean. A later analysis found that TCR association rates varied across HLA loci, with DRB1 alleles showing the most associated TCRs and HLA-C alleles the fewest. A total of roughly 160 TCR beta chains were listed by the study as associated with cytomegalovirus. In a later genetic analysis, a missense DCLRE1C variant was associated with V-gene and J-gene trimming of TCR beta chains, and the association was replicated in an independent cohort. In a later analysis, most CMV-associated TCR beta chains were found to appear HLA-restricted, with HLA associations seemingly driven largely by CMV exposure. In vitro tests confirmed that three of the cytomegalovirus-associated TCR beta chains recognize cytomegalovirus antigens. Seventeen rarely observed V segments, including chromosome 9 orphons, were excluded from the earlier analysis of about 610 of the donors because counts were too low. CMV serostatus was the only immune exposure information available for the cohort. The cohort was sequenced for TCR beta chains only, and without alpha or paired-chain data the features that could be detected were limited. A further reported finding was that TCR beta sequences accurately predicted the HLA-A and HLA-B alleles for most subjects in the first cohort. A later analysis reported that several top co-occurrence clusters appeared linked to parvovirus B19, influenza, CMV and Epstein-Barr virus. A group of highly shared sequence variants was considered likely to be a technical artifact of the sequencing pipeline. Because HLA typing was unavailable for some donors at each locus, only the typed subset was used in association tests. Cytomegalovirus status was reported to be diagnosed by the classifier with high specificity and sensitivity in both the original and validation cohorts. The presence/absence analyses assumed that sequencing depth was roughly uniform across donors, and that assumption may not be true. Because the 87-base-pair reads could not distinguish some IMGT-functional V segments, including TRBV6-2 and TRBV6-3, those segments were excluded. Across donors, most TCR sequences were observed very rarely, whereas some public TCRs were present in many individuals. Broadly in line with IMGT annotations, most TCR beta V segments showed up in productive rearrangements about 90% or about 30% of the time in an earlier analysis of about 500 of the donors. The authors suggested that the approach could potentially be generalized to other disease states and immunological phenotypes. Linkage disequilibrium might explain the correlated functional status among segregating V segments, but an unknown experimental factor could not be ruled out.

The cohort was made up of under 800 healthy bone marrow donors. At the time of sampling, all cohort members were nominally healthy, though unrecorded immune exposures were likely present. The donor tested CMV seronegative and was one of the 352 seronegative cohort members. A peripheral blood sample was collected from each donor, and TCR beta sequencing was performed on peripheral blood mononuclear cells. The Qiagen DNeasy Blood Extraction Kit was used to extract genomic DNA from the blood cell samples. The V end loses 0 bases and the J end loses 6 bases, and a stretch of 13 bases separates them. The CDR3 runs 15 amino acids, cysteine and phenylalanine included. The read is trimmed to its CDR3 DNA, 45 bases read in frame from base 1. Per the germline V gene, SGDLS is the CDR1 and YYNGEE is the CDR2. Libraries were built with the immunoSEQ multiplex PCR assay. A mixture of 60 forward primers for TCR Vbeta segments and 13 reverse primers for TCR Jbeta segments was used in the multiplex PCR. The CDR3 region of rearranged TCR beta genes was amplified from genomic DNA by a multiplex PCR assay. The Illumina HiSeq System was used to sequence the amplified TCR beta libraries as 87-base-pair reads. As for how the authors treated the data: A later analysis counted about 82 million unique TCR beta chains across the roughly 700 repertoires, and 10 million to 12 million of these chains were shared by at least two donors. Raw reads were error-corrected and collapsed into unique sequences by a nearest-neighbor algorithm in which closely related sequences were merged to remove PCR and sequencing errors. V, D and J gene segments were assigned by aligning CDR3 sequences to IMGT reference sequences. For a sequence to be retained, a match of at least six nucleotides to both a V gene segment and a J gene segment was required. A rearrangement counted as productive if the CDR3 had no stop codons and remained in frame with V and J, and every other rearrangement counted as non-productive. CDR3 was defined according to IMGT convention as the region running from the second conserved V-encoded cysteine to the conserved J-encoded phenylalanine. Sequences without an unambiguous match to a single V gene segment were excluded from the earlier analysis of several hundred of the donors. An earlier analysis of 500 to 700 of the donors classified V segments as functional when productive rearrangements were above 56.7% and as segregating when the standard deviation between donors was above 5%. A statistical classification framework was built for diagnosing cytomegalovirus status from the catalog of TCR beta chain sequences. V and J gene assignment, in a later analysis, came from comparing TCR nucleotide sequences with IMGT/GENE-DB human TR gene sequences. In a later analysis, CDR3 sequences and most-parsimonious VDJ recombination scenarios were assigned using the TCRdist pipeline. In a later analysis, each TCR beta chain was defined by its CDR3 amino acid sequence together with its V-gene family, and reads without a unique V-gene family were excluded. A later analysis removed 550 to 700 highly shared, low-generation-probability nucleotide sequences to deal with suspected cross-contamination and a sequencing artifact. A later analysis calculated a clonal expansion index for each public chain from normalized within-repertoire ranks of inferred template counts. In a later analysis, generation probabilities were computed using a VDJ recombination model fitted to out-of-frame rearrangements, and the results were checked against IGoR. Hypergeometric tests were used in a later analysis to score TCR-TCR, TCR-HLA and TCR-CMV co-occurrence, with a repertoire-size bias correction applied to the TCR pairs. False discovery rates were estimated in a later analysis by permuting HLA or CMV assignments 20 times. A later analysis grouped co-occurring TCRs with DBSCAN, adding TCRdist sequence similarity when clustering within HLA-allele-positive subsets. Repertoires with fewer than 30,000 or more than 120,000 public chains, plus five repertoires with anomalous nucleotide sharing, were excluded from co-occurrence clustering. Here the immuneACCESS table is served through TCRdb, limited to in-frame sequences with V and J called. Missing clones are a known gap in these copies; in checked studies unresolved V genes cover under half, and the rest lacks a known reason. V and J calls and clone size are those listed in that table; D and trimming were worked out from the DNA. This sample lists about 130,000 clones; 65% to 80% were detected once. The top ten constitute about 1.7% of the sample.

The sequenced sample was PBMCs. The chain is encoded by TRBV9 joined to TRBJ2-1, and possibly TRBD1, on 6 matching bases. The clonotype was recovered from a woman aged 40 to 50 in good health and CMV-seronegative. The sequenced DNA is TGTGCCAGCAGCGTAGCTACAGGGTTGAGCAATGAGCAGTTCTTC. It codes for CASSVATGLSNEQFF.